The 14 T cell receptor beta chains in this list originate from one sample, sequenced in a study of PD-L1 blockade in urothelial cancer. Sample time point: peripheral blood 6 weeks after treatment start. Clones were read by immunoSEQ multiplex PCR, and TCRdb kept only the in-frame ones, dropping some. The sample has about 48,000 clones, 70% to 90% seen once. Here the sequenced sample was PBMCs, taken around atezolizumab (anti-PD-L1) treatment. Receptor source: a man between 65 and 85 years old with urothelial cancer.

The chain carries TRBV5-1 and TRBJ1-5; D is unclear. The CDR3 spans 13 residues. Germline CDR1 and CDR2: SGHRS and YFSETQ. Trimming removed 0 bases from V and 6 bases from J, with 7 bases in between. The CDR3 DNA reads TGCGCCAGCAGCTTGGAAGGGAGTCAGCCCCAGCATTTT. Its translation is CASSLEGSQPQHF.

The chain joins TRBV9 to TRBJ2-7; TRBD2 aligns across 12 bases. V was pared by 3 bases and J by 7 bases, with 8 bases of the junction left unmatched. CDR3 length: 15 residues. The germline CDR1 and CDR2 sequences are SGDLS and YYNGEE. DNA of the CDR3: TGTGCCAGCAGCGCCCGACTAGCGGGAGTAGGGGAGCAGTACTTC. This sequence encodes CASSARLAGVGEQYF.

This chain connects TRBV21-1 to TRBJ2-3; TRBD2, the table's D call, was not compared with the DNA. TRBV21-1 is noted as a pseudogene. The CDR3 has 9 amino acids. CDR3 protein: CASREEQYF. CDR3 nucleotide sequence: TGTGCCAGCAGGGAGGAGCAGTATTTT.

This sequence joins TRBV14 and TRBJ1-4; maybe TRBD1 (5 bases). The germline CDR1 and CDR2 sequences are SGHDN and FVKESK. Trimming took 3 bases from V and 5 from J, leaving 13 bases between them. CDR3 length equals 15 residues. CDR3 bases: TGTGCCAGCAGCCAGACTGCGGGGGTAAATGAAAAACTGTTTTTT. Residues: CASSQTAGVNEKLFF. The full variable domain, rest sourced from reference TRBV14 and TRBJ1-4, is EAGVTQFPSHSVIEKGQTVTLRCDPISGHDNLYWYRRVMGKEIKFLLHFVKESKQDESGMPNNRFLAERTGGTYSTLKVQPAELEDSGVYFCASSQTAGVNEKLFFGSGTQLSVL.

V gene TRBV6-1 combines with J gene TRBJ2-1, with 9 positions matching TRBD2. CDR1 MNHNS and CDR2 SASEGT come from the germline V gene. This CDR3 is 16 amino acids long. Trimming took 4 bases from V and 0 from J; bases not matched to a gene: 4. DNA for the CDR3: TGTGCCAGCAGTGCTAATAGCGGGGGCTCCTACAATGAGCAGTTCTTC. Translated, it gives CASSANSGGSYNEQFF.

The rearrangement uses TRBV5-1 and TRBJ2-7, with D tentatively TRBD1 (6 bases). V lost 4 bases, J lost 5 bases, and 19 bases lay in between. This CDR3 is built from 15 residues. Germline V CDR1 and CDR2: SGHRS, YFSETQ. In DNA form, the CDR3 reads TGCGCCAGCAGCCATCAGGACAGTCCCGGGGACGAGCAGTACTTC. Protein: CASSHQDSPGDEQYF.

The chain recombines TRBV6-6 with TRBJ2-3, with TRBD2 matching over 14 bases. Germline-derived CDR1 and CDR2 are MNHNY and SVGAGI (reference sequence). After removal of 6 bases from V and 5 bases from J, the junction contained 7 bases not matched to a gene. CDR3 length: 16 amino acids. CDR3 residues: CASRTSGRAKEDTQYF. The CDR3 nucleotides read TGTGCCAGCAGGACTAGCGGGAGGGCCAAAGAAGATACGCAGTATTTT.

This chain connects TRBV5-6 to TRBJ2-1, with D unresolved. CDR1 is SGHDT, CDR2 YYEEEE, per germline. This CDR3 has 15 amino acids. Trimming cost V 2 bases and J 5 bases, with 14 bases left between them. The DNA for the CDR3 is TGTGCCAGCAGCTTTCGACTTACCGTACACAATGAGCAGTTCTTC. Translated: CASSFRLTVHNEQFF.

V and J are TRBV5-1 and TRBJ2-3; possible D gene TRBD1, 6 bases. In germline, CDR1 is SGHRS, CDR2 YFSETQ. The CDR3 consists of 14 residues. V was trimmed by 5 bases and J by 1 base, leaving 11 bases between them. CDR3 sequence (DNA): TGCGCCAGCAGTGTCAGGGGCGGCACAGATACGCAGTATTTT. Its translation: CASSVRGGTDTQYF.

The chain carries TRBV28 and TRBJ1-4; D ambiguous. In germline, CDR1 is MDHEN, CDR2 SYDVKM. V lost 2 bases to trimming and J lost 8 bases, with 15 bases between them. The CDR3 consists of 15 residues. The CDR3 sequence is CASSLEGVGIEKLFF. CDR3 DNA sequence: TGTGCCAGCAGTTTAGAGGGCGTGGGGATCGAAAAACTGTTTTTT.

V and J are TRBV28 and TRBJ2-2; TRBD2 might be the D (5 bases). Per germline, CDR1 MDHEN and CDR2 SYDVKM. The CDR3 loop spans 17 amino acids. V was cut by 2 bases and J by 4 bases, with 17 bases left in between. The CDR3 nucleotides are TGTGCCAGCAGTTTAGGGAGTCTAGCTGGCGGCACCGGGGAGCTGTTTTTT. This translates into CASSLGSLAGGTGELFF.

V is TRBV6-5 and J is TRBJ2-3, with 10 bases lining up with TRBD2. Germline trimming cut 5 bases from V and 5 bases from J; bases unmatched to any gene: 7. The CDR3 is 15 residues long. The germline CDR1 and CDR2 sequences are MNHEY and SVGAGI. DNA for the CDR3: TGTGCCAGCAGTAGGGTGGTAGCGGGAGGAGATACGCAGTATTTT. Protein product: CASSRVVAGGDTQYF.

The chain couples TRBV28 to TRBJ2-2; TRBD2 agrees at 14 bases. Germline V gene data show CDR1 as MDHEN and CDR2 as SYDVKM. The CDR3 runs 18 residues. Trimming at V came to 4 bases and at J to 4 bases, leaving 8 bases not matched to a gene. The CDR3 region is CASSSPGTSGSSTGELFF. The DNA for the CDR3 is TGTGCCAGCAGTTCACCCGGGACTAGCGGGAGTAGCACCGGGGAGCTGTTTTTT.

The rearrangement joins TRBV2 to TRBJ2-3; the D is unclear. The CDR3 totals 11 residues. The germline CDR1 and CDR2 sequences are SNHLY and FYNNEI. Trimming shortened V by 4 bases and J by 9 bases, and 8 bases separated the two germline ends. CDR3 nucleotide sequence: TGTGCCAGCAGTGTCCTGAGGACGCAGTATTTT. This encodes CASSVLRTQYF.